The present T cell receptor (beta chain) was sequenced within a study of T-cell memory formation after mild COVID-19. Study findings and constraints: Whether day 37 second-wave clones are SARS-CoV-2-specific was not confirmed.

TCRdb used MiXCR to reprocess the 5' RACE reads, holding one entry per CDR3 protein. Counted here are under 110,000 distinct CDR3 sequences, approximately 13% occurring once; the ten biggest clones make up around 30%. In this sample, this clonotype turned up many times. Its cognate antigen is unknown. This CDR3 is 13 amino acids long. The germline V gene has CDR1 SEHNR and CDR2 FQNEAQ (reference sequence). V was shortened by 3 bases and J by 5 bases, with 9 bases between the two germline ends. Sequenced: PBMCs or a T cell subset sorted from them (not recorded which). This TCR came from an adult woman who had mild COVID-19 (a few samples of this study predate the infection). Cell type and time point are not known. The rearrangement joins TRBV7-9 to TRBJ2-3, with D unclear. The CDR3 loop reads CASSFPSGDTQYF. DNA of the CDR3: TGTGCCAGCAGCTTCCCGTCGGGAGATACGCAGTATTTT.